This is a list of T cell receptor beta chains from one sample in a study of blood T cell repertoires in COVID-19. Method: immunoSEQ multiplex PCR; TCRdb's copy keeps in-frame clones and lacks some. This sample has approximately 200,000 clones, with approximately 88% found just once. What was sequenced was PBMCs or T cells enriched from blood (not recorded which). The receptors originated from a woman in her thirties who had been exposed to COVID-19. The CDR3 runs from the conserved cysteine through the conserved F or W. The order of the fields is clone size, V gene, J gene, CDR3 length, D gene, CDR3 DNA, CDR3 protein. A D gene is named only where the DNA matches it firmly. Part of the rows lack a size; the others show once, few, many or a class for expanded clones.

.	TRBV6-1	TRBJ1-1	17	.	TGTGCCAGCAGTGACCGGGAGCACAGACCCCTGGGCACTGAAGCTTTCTTT	CASSDREHRPLGTEAFF
.	TRBV5-1	TRBJ2-1	19	TRBD2	TGCGCCAGCAGCTTGGGTCTTCTTCCGGGACTAGCTAATCGGAATGAGCAGTTCTTC	CASSLGLLPGLANRNEQFF
.	TRBV14	TRBJ2-1	13	.	TGTGCCAGCAGCCAAAAGGTGCGGACGGGATTGCTCTTC	CASSQKVRTGLLF
.	TRBV18	TRBJ2-7	13	TRBD1	TGTGCCAGCTCACCAGAACAGGGGTACGAGCAGTACTTC	CASSPEQGYEQYF
few	TRBV7-9	TRBJ1-1	15	.	TGTGCCAGCAGCTTAGGTTGGGGCACGGACACTGAAGCTTTCTTT	CASSLGWGTDTEAFF
.	TRBV13	TRBJ1-3	15	.	TGTGCCAGCAGCTCGAGGACAGCCTCTGGAAACACCATATATTTT	CASSSRTASGNTIYF
.	TRBV27	TRBJ2-7	16	TRBD2	TGTGCCAGCAGTTCTGGACGACTAGCGGGGATCAACGAGCAGTACTTC	CASSSGRLAGINEQYF
.	TRBV18	TRBJ1-4	13	.	TGTGCCAGCTCCCGTTCTAGAGGGAGTGACTGTTTTTTT	CASSRSRGSDCFF
.	TRBV10-3	TRBJ2-5	15	.	TGTGCCATCAGAGGGATTAACAGGGCCGGGGAGACCCAGTACTTC	CAIRGINRAGETQYF
.	TRBV9	TRBJ2-1	14	TRBD2	TGTGCCAGCAGCGCGGGTAGCGGGAGAAATGAGCAGTTCTTC	CASSAGSGRNEQFF
.	TRBV7-9	TRBJ1-6	16	.	TGTGCCAGCAGCTTTGGTTTGGACAGATATAATTCACCCCTCCACTTT	CASSFGLDRYNSPLHF
.	TRBV4-2	TRBJ2-3	18	TRBD2	TGTGCCAGCAGCCAATTAGCGGGAGGAGGGACAAGCACAGATACGCAGTATTTT	CASSQLAGGGTSTDTQYF
.	TRBV5-1	TRBJ1-1	16	.	TGCGCCAGCAGCTTAAGGTTGGGCAGGGGACACACTGAAGCTTTCTTT	CASSLRLGRGHTEAFF
.	TRBV2	TRBJ1-1	14	TRBD1	TGTGCCAGCAGTGAGACAGGGATTGGGACTGAAGCTTTCTTT	CASSETGIGTEAFF
.	TRBV3-1/TRBV3-2	TRBJ1-1	17	.	TGTGCCAGCAGCCAAGAATCTATCGGGGGGCTGAACACTGAAGCTTTCTTT	CASSQESIGGLNTEAFF
.	TRBV7-8	TRBJ2-7	15	TRBD2	TGTGCCAGCAGCTTCCCGGGGACTAGCGGTTACGAGCAGTACTTC	CASSFPGTSGYEQYF
.	TRBV6-7	TRBJ1-4	15	.	TGTGCCAGCAGTCGGCCGGGGGTCGGTAAGGAAAAACTGTTTTTT	CASSRPGVGKEKLFF
.	TRBV2	TRBJ2-6	16	TRBD2	TGTGCCATTACTAGCGGGGGCTTCTCTGGGGCCAACGTCCTGACTTTC	CAITSGGFSGANVLTF
.	TRBV4-2	TRBJ2-3	15	TRBD2	TGTGCCAGCAGCCAAGCGGGAGGAGGGGCAGATACGCAGTATTTT	CASSQAGGGADTQYF
.	TRBV7-3	TRBJ1-2	14	TRBD1	TGTGCCAGCAGCTTAACTGGTACAGGGGGCGGCTACACCTTC	CASSLTGTGGGYTF
.	TRBV2	TRBJ1-2	15	TRBD1	TGTGCCAGCAGTACGACAGGGGCCCAAAACTATGGCTACACCTTC	CASSTTGAQNYGYTF
.	TRBV4-2	TRBJ2-7	15	.	TGTGCCAGCAGCCTGGGATCAGCAGGGATGGGCGAGCAGTACTTC	CASSLGSAGMGEQYF
.	TRBV5-1	TRBJ2-7	15	TRBD1	TGCGCCAGCAGCGGACGGACAGGGTTTAAGAACGAGCAGTACTTC	CASSGRTGFKNEQYF
.	TRBV24-1	TRBJ2-6	18	.	TGTGCCACCAGTGATTTAGGGGACACCTACTCTGGGGCCAACGTCCTGACTTTC	CATSDLGDTYSGANVLTF
.	TRBV11-2	TRBJ1-2	17	.	TGTGCCAGCAGCTCGTGGGGAGGACGGAGACATAACTATGGCTACACCTTC	CASSSWGGRRHNYGYTF
.	TRBV10-2	TRBJ2-1	11	TRBD2	TGCGCCAGCACCAGCGGGATTGAGCAGTTCTTC	CASTSGIEQFF